This T cell receptor (beta chain) was observed in a study of Ad26.COV2.S vaccination and SARS-CoV-2 variants. Study-wide background: Donor was in the COV1001 Ad26.COV2.S trial arm. Overall study findings and caveats: Spike-specific TCR breadth was greater after Ad26.COV2.S than placebo. Placebo recipients and vaccine recipients were similar in non-spike TCR breadth.

Assay used: immunoSEQ multiplex PCR; TCRdb lists only in-frame clones, some missing. The sample records roughly 510,000 clones, 87% being singletons. About this clone: Antigen specificity is unknown.

Documented treatment: roughly 18 received Ad26.COV2.S at low or high dose, single or two shots; 5 received placebo; per-sample allocation not given. Day 63 after the first vaccine or placebo injection was the time point for sampling. Expression of Wuhan-strain SARS-CoV-2 spike came from the Ad26 vector that formed the vaccine. Trimming removed 0 bases from V and 8 bases from J; junction bases left unmatched: 22. The CDR3 runs to 19 residues. Per germline, CDR1 GTSNPN and CDR2 SVGIG (reference sequence). This chain links TRBV30 with TRBJ2-1; TRBD2 matches 7 bases. This TCR derives from a person between 18 and 60 years old who received the Ad26.COV2.S COVID-19 vaccine or a placebo. Source: peripheral blood, taken in a trial of Ad26.COV2.S vaccine versus placebo. The CDR3 loop is CAWSVGGLREGLILDEQFF. The CDR3 nucleotides are TGTGCCTGGAGTGTTGGCGGTTTGAGGGAGGGCCTTATCCTCGATGAGCAGTTCTTC.